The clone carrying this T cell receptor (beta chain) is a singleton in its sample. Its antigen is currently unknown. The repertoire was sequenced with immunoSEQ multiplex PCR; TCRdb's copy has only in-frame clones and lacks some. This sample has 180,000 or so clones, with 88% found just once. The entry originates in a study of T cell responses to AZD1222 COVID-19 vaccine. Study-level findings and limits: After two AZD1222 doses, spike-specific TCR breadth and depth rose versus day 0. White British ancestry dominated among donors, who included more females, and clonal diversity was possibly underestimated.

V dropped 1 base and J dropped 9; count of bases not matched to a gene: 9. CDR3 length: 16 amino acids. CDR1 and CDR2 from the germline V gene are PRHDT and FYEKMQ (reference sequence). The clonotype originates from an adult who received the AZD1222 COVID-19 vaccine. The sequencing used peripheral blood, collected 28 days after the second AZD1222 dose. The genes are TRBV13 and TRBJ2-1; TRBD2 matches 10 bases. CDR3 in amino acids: CASSLARLAGVGEQFF. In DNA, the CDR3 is TGTGCCAGCAGCTTAGCACGGCTAGCGGGAGTCGGTGAGCAGTTCTTC.